This paragraph covers one TCR beta chain sequence. Its matching antigen is unknown. Trimming took 7 bases from V and 0 from J, leaving 12 bases between them. The CDR3 covers 13 residues. The germline gives CDR1 SQVTM, CDR2 ANQGSEA. This entry is derived from a study of cytotoxic CD8 clonotypes in ibrutinib-treated CLL. The wider study: Samples had a mean of around 260,000 productive templates and some 94,000 productive rearrangements.

The study, taken as a whole, reports: Higher clonality was seen at ibrutinib response and a return toward baseline at progression.

Data came from immunoSEQ multiplex PCR; TCRdb stores just in-frame clones and leaves some out. The data hold roughly 190,000 clones, with approximately 72% observed a single time. The receptor comes from a human donor with chronic lymphocytic leukemia. The chain employs TRBV29-1 and TRBJ1-1; D perhaps matches TRBD1 (6 bases). The material sequenced was PBMCs, taken after 24 months of ibrutinib treatment. This CDR3 is CSARGQLNTEAFF. Written as DNA, the CDR3 is TGCAGCGCCAGAGGACAGTTGAACACTGAAGCTTTCTTT.